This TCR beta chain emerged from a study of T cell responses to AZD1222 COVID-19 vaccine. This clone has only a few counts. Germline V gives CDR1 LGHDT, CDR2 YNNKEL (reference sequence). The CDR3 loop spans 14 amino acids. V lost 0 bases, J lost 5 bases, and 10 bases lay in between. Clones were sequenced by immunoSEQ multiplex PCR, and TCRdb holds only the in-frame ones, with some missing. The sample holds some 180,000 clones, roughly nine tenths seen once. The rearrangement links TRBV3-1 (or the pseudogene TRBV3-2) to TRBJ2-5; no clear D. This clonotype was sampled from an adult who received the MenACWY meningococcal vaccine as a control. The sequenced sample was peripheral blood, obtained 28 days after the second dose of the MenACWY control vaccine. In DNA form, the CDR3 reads TGTGCCAGCAGCCAAGATCACGAACGGGAGACCCAGTACTTC. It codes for CASSQDHERETQYF.